The 8 T cell receptor beta chains in this list originate from one sample, sequenced in a study of post-analysis software for immune sequencing data. Prepared libraries of TCR beta cDNA carried unique molecular identifiers. TCRdb analysed the PCR reads with MiXCR anew, one entry per CDR3 protein. The data contain some 500,000 distinct CDR3 sequences, under 55% of them singletons. Whole-study results and caveats: Five or six TRBV segments, TRBV5-6, TRBV5-1 and TRBV20-1 among them, were found more frequent in patients than controls.

Antigens of these TCRs are unknown. Sequenced sample: blood. These receptors were taken from a girl under 18 with multiple sclerosis.

Written as DNA, the CDR3 is TGCAGCGTCCTCAAGAGAGGGTTTCGGGAGACCCAGTACTTC. Translation gives CSVLKRGFRETQYF. The chain recombines TRBV29-1 with TRBJ2-5; D perhaps matches TRBD2 (5 bases). V was trimmed by 6 bases and J by 5 bases, leaving 19 bases between them. The CDR3 runs to 14 residues. Germline CDR1 SQVTM, CDR2 ANQGSEA. Based on the CDR3 plus reference TRBV29-1 and TRBJ2-5, the full variable domain is SAVISQKPSRDICQRGTSLTIQCQVDSQVTMMFWYRQQPGQSLTLIATANQGSEATYESGFVIDKFPISRPNLTFSTLTVSNMSPEDSSIYLCSVLKRGFRETQYFGPGTRLLVL.

The gene calls are TRBV14 and TRBJ1-4; D remains unclear. Germline CDR1 and CDR2: SGHDN and FVKESK. This CDR3 has 13 amino acids. V was clipped by 5 bases and J by 7 bases, with 11 bases between them. Here the CDR3 DNA reads TGTGCCAGCAGCTTTTCCCGGGGTGAAAAACTGTTTTTT. Protein product: CASSFSRGEKLFF.

V is TRBV6-5 and J is TRBJ2-1; 11 bases match TRBD1. The CDR3 totals 15 residues. V lost 7 bases and J lost 6; bases outside the gene matches: 8. Germline V gives CDR1 MNHEY, CDR2 SVGAGI. Written as DNA, the CDR3 is TGTGCCAGCAACTCCGGGACAGGGGGACTCAATGAGCAGTTCTTC. This sequence encodes CASNSGTGGLNEQFF.

The rearrangement links TRBV20-1 to TRBJ2-1; D tentatively reads TRBD1 or TRBD2 (6 bases each). Germline V CDR1 and CDR2: DFQATT, SNEGSKA (reference sequence). Trimming removed 1 base from V and 10 bases from J, with 11 bases in between. The CDR3 covers 12 residues. Here the CDR3 DNA reads TGCAGTGCTAGAGCCATGGGGGGCGAGCAGTTCTTC. Protein sequence: CSARAMGGEQFF.

The chain is built from TRBV20-1 and TRBJ2-7; no clear D gene. CDR1 DFQATT and CDR2 SNEGSKA come from the germline V gene (reference sequence). The CDR3 covers 13 residues. The V end was cut by 3 bases, the J end by 2 bases, with 11 bases between. CDR3 sequence reads: CSASPGQTYEQYF. The CDR3 DNA reads as TGCAGTGCTAGTCCAGGTCAAACCTACGAGCAGTACTTC.

This clonotype was seen just once. This chain connects TRBV7-9 to TRBJ2-5; possibly TRBD1 for D (6 bases). CDR3 length: 16 residues. With 3 bases removed from V and 0 bases from J, the gap between germline ends came to 14 bases. Per the germline V gene, CDR1 is SEHNR and CDR2 is FQNEAQ (reference sequence). The CDR3 DNA sequence: TGTGCCAGCAGCTTGGAGGCAGGGGCGTACCAAGAGACCCAGTACTTC. Residues: CASSLEAGAYQETQYF.

The chain links TRBV10-2 to TRBJ2-5; 8 bases agree with TRBD2. This CDR3 comprises 17 residues. After removal of 8 bases from V and 1 base from J, the junction contained 15 bases not matched to a gene. Germline CDR1 is WSHSY and CDR2 is SAAADI. The CDR3 here is CASLRGAGVGGQETQYF. The CDR3 DNA follows: TGCGCCAGCCTGCGTGGAGCGGGAGTAGGGGGCCAAGAGACCCAGTACTTC.

This chain uses TRBV12-3 or TRBV12-4 with TRBJ1-2; D remains unclear. This CDR3 is built from 14 residues. Trimming pared 7 bases from V and 7 bases from J, leaving 19 bases between. Here the CDR3 reads CASTPLVASIGYTF. The DNA for the CDR3 is TGTGCCAGCACCCCTTTAGTGGCTAGCATTGGCTACACCTTC.